This record covers a single T cell receptor (beta chain). Its antigen is not known. The data were obtained in a study of OX40 agonist ivuxolimab in advanced cancers. Across the study: Of the participants, over 30% had some prior anti-PD-1, anti-PD-L1 or anti-CTLA-4 therapy, which was allowed.

Study-wide results and limits: Partial responders at 0.1-3.0 mg/kg had among the lowest clonal expansion. In CD8+ T cells, expanded clones were on average more numerous than in CD4+.

TCRdb's copy holds only in-frame clones and misses some; the assay was immunoSEQ multiplex PCR. The data show some 81,000 clones, 86% seen once. Peripheral blood came from all dose cohorts at three timepoints. Germline CDR1 and CDR2: LNHNV and YYDKDF (reference sequence). Trimming shortened V by 6 bases and J by 7 bases, and 15 bases separated the two germline ends. The CDR3 covers 13 residues. The sample here was CD4+ or CD8+ T cells sorted from blood, taken in a trial of the OX40 agonist ivuxolimab. The chain is built from TRBV15 and TRBJ2-5, with TRBD2 as a possible D gene (7 bases). The clonotype originates from an adult with an advanced solid tumor such as melanoma, head and neck, liver or kidney cancer. The CDR3 sequence is CATRVEGGGTQYF. The CDR3 coding sequence is TGTGCCACCAGGGTCGAGGGAGGGGGGACCCAGTACTTC. The full variable domain, with the rest looked up from reference TRBV15 and TRBJ2-5, is DAMVIQNPRYQVTQFGKPVTLSCSQTLNHNVMYWYQQKSSQAPKLLFHYYDKDFNNEADTPDNFQSRRPNTSFCFLDIRSPGLGDTAMYLCATRVEGGGTQYFGPGTRLLVL.